The text below deals with one TCR beta chain. Its antigen is as yet unknown. The iRepertoire nested amplicon-rescue multiplex PCR amplified TCR alpha and beta CDR3s from RNA. Tissue mRNA or PBMC total RNA, roughly 90-400 ng, went into one-step reverse transcription and amplification. MiXCR, applied by TCRdb to the multiplex PCR reads, yields one record per CDR3 protein. The sample lists around 93,000 distinct CDR3 sequences, about 37% occurring once. CDR3 length: 17 amino acids. Germline V gene sequence: CDR1 DFQATT, CDR2 SNEGSKA (reference sequence). The trim removed 0 bases at V and 7 bases at J, leaving 15 bases unmatched. The data originate from a study of glioma-infiltrating T cells. Study findings and constraints: Gliomas, especially low-grade, showed above-expected tissue-blood divergence; non-neoplastic patients showed below. Only very few CDR3 sequences appeared in both tissue and blood.

V gene TRBV20-1 combines with J gene TRBJ2-7, with TRBD2 matching 10 bases. This clonotype originated in a human donor with low-grade glioma or glioblastoma, undergoing nonglioma brain surgery, or in good health (not recorded which). The sample consisted of glioma tissue, nonneoplastic brain tissue, or PBMCs (not recorded which). Here the CDR3 DNA reads TGCAGTGCTAGAGACGTAAGCGGGGGGGCCGATGGGAATGAGCAGTACTTC. It is translated as CSARDVSGGADGNEQYF.